The 9 T cell receptor beta chains given below trace back to one sample, sequenced in a study of blood T cell repertoires in COVID-19. Only in-frame clones appear in the TCRdb table, and some are missing; sequencing was by immunoSEQ multiplex PCR. The data contain roughly 100,000 clones, around nine tenths of them seen just once; the ten biggest clones take up approximately 3.1%. The sequencing input was peripheral blood. The receptors were sampled from a man aged 45-65 years in a cohort sampled during active COVID-19.

The CDR3 here is CSASNGLNTEAFF. CDR3 bases: TGCAGTGCTAGTAACGGACTCAACACTGAAGCTTTCTTT. The gene calls are TRBV20-1 and TRBJ1-1; D not resolved. V shed 3 bases and J shed 2 bases, with 10 bases lying between them. Germline-derived CDR1 and CDR2 are DFQATT and SNEGSKA (reference sequence). The CDR3 is 13 amino acids.

The chain joins TRBV2 to TRBJ1-2; 8 bases fit TRBD1. Germline CDR1 is SNHLY and CDR2 is FYNNEI. V shed 4 bases and J 7 bases; nucleotides not matched to a gene: 8. CDR3 length equals 14 residues. The DNA for the CDR3 is TGTGCCAGCAGTGTATCGAAGGACAGGGCTGGCTACACCTTC. This codes for CASSVSKDRAGYTF.

The chain combines TRBV5-1 with TRBJ1-1; no firm D call. The CDR3 has 11 residues. V was clipped by 0 bases and J by 7 bases, with 4 bases between them. Looked up from germline, CDR1 is SGHRS and CDR2 is YFSETQ. CDR3 sequence reads: CASSLADEAFF. The CDR3 nucleotides are TGCGCCAGCAGCTTGGCAGATGAAGCTTTCTTT.

The rearrangement links TRBV5-6 to TRBJ1-6; 12 bases are shared with TRBD1. This CDR3 has 17 amino acids. V trimming: 0 bases; J trimming: 8 bases; junction bases outside the gene matches: 6. CDR1 is SGHDT, CDR2 YYEEEE, per germline. The CDR3 region is CASSLVSGTGGDSPLHF. The CDR3 nucleotides are TGTGCCAGCAGCTTGGTTTCCGGGACAGGGGGCGATTCACCCCTCCACTTT.

The chain couples TRBV19 to TRBJ1-5, with 7 bases matching TRBD1. The CDR3 runs to 18 residues. V lost 3 bases to trimming and J lost 1 base; unmatched junction nucleotides: 12. Germline V gene data show CDR1 as LNHDA and CDR2 as SQIVND (reference sequence). CDR3 residues: CASSIGDWGTASNQPQHF. CDR3 bases: TGTGCCAGTAGTATCGGGGACTGGGGGACAGCCAGCAATCAGCCCCAGCATTTT.

This sequence joins TRBV5-6 and TRBJ1-3; D unresolved. This CDR3 region has 14 residues. V was clipped by 2 bases and J by 1 base, with 7 bases between them. Germline assignment: CDR1 SGHDT and CDR2 YYEEEE. The CDR3, as DNA: TGTGCCAGCAGCTTTCCGCTATCTGGAAACACCATATATTTT. Protein product: CASSFPLSGNTIYF.

This chain links TRBV15 with TRBJ1-5; 10 nucleotides align to TRBD1. V gave up 5 bases and J gave up 6 bases; unmatched junction bases: 4. The CDR3 contains 14 residues. Germline CDR1 and CDR2: LNHNV and YYDKDF (reference sequence). The CDR3 nucleotides read TGTGCCACCAGCGACAGGGGGCTCGGTCAGCCCCAGCATTTT. It codes for CATSDRGLGQPQHF.

To note about this clone: The same CDR3 arises from other DNA sequences in this sample as well. The chain employs TRBV29-1 and TRBJ2-3; D is undetermined. The CDR3 has 13 residues. CDR1 and CDR2 (germline): SQVTM, ANQGSEA. Trimming stripped 3 bases from V and 1 base from J, with 8 bases between. The CDR3 DNA reads TGCAGCGTTGACAATGGAGGCACAGATACGCAGTATTTT. It yields the protein CSVDNGGTDTQYF.

This chain joins TRBV5-4 and TRBJ2-1; 9 bases match TRBD1. With V trimmed by 1 base and J by 7 bases, 6 bases remained unmatched. Germline V gives CDR1 SGHNT, CDR2 YYREEE (reference sequence). CDR3 size: 15 residues. CDR3 residues: CASSLPGQGGNEQFF. CDR3 DNA sequence: TGTGCCAGCAGCTTGCCGGGACAGGGAGGGAATGAGCAGTTCTTC.